This TCR beta chain was recorded in a study of blood T cell repertoires in COVID-19. Study context: COVID-19 samples collected from the United States, Italy and Spain covered acute and convalescent phases.

This clone was picked up a small number of times. Authors' data handling: Researchers report that nucleated cell counts were estimated from reference gene primer amplification. Generated by immunoSEQ multiplex PCR, the TCRdb table keeps only in-frame clones and is missing some. V, J and clone size derive from that table, while D and trimming were established from the DNA sequence. The table records some 170,000 clones, around four fifths of them present only once. The CDR3 is 15 amino acids. Between the trimmed V and J ends, which lost 1 base and 4 bases, there was a span of 13 bases. Germline lookup yields CDR1 LGHDT and CDR2 YNNKEL (reference sequence).

The sequenced sample consisted of peripheral blood. This clonotype was obtained from a human donor in a cohort sampled during active COVID-19. The V and J genes are TRBV3-1 (or the pseudogene TRBV3-2) and TRBJ1-1; no reliable D call. For the CDR3, the DNA is TGTGCCAGCAGCCAAGGTCGGGGTTCGGGCACTGAAGCTTTCTTT. Its protein product is CASSQGRGSGTEAFF.